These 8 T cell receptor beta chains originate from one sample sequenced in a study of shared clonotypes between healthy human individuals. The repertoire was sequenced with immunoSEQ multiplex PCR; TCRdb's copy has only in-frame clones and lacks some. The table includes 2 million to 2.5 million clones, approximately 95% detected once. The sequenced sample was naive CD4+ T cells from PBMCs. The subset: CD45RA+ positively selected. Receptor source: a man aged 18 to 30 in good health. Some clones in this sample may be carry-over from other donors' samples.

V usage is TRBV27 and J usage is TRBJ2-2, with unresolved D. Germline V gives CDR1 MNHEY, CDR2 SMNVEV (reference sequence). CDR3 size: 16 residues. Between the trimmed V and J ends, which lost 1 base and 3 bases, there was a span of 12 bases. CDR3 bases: TGTGCCAGCAGTTTATACGACCAAGGGTACACCGGGGAGCTGTTTTTT. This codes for CASSLYDQGYTGELFF.

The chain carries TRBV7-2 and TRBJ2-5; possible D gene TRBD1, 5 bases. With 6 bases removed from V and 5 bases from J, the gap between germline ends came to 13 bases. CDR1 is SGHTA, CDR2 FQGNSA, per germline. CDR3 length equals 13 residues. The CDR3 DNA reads TGTGCCAGCAGGCAAGGGGTTGTGGAGACCCAGTACTTC. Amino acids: CASRQGVVETQYF.

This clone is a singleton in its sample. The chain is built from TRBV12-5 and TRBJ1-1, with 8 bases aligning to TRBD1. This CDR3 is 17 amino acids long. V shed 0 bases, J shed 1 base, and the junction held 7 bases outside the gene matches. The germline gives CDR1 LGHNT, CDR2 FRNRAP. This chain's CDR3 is CASGLVRNRGENTEAFF. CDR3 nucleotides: TGTGCTAGTGGTTTGGTACGAAACAGGGGGGAGAACACTGAAGCTTTCTTT. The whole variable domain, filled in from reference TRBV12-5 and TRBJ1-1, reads DARVTQTPRHKVTEMGQEVTMRCQPILGHNTVFWYRQTMMQGLELLAYFRNRAPLDDSGMPKDRFSAEMPDATLATLKIQPSEPRDSAVYFCASGLVRNRGENTEAFFGQGTRLTVV.

The CDR3 spells CAISDSGSNSPLHF. CDR3 in DNA: TGTGCCATCAGTGATAGTGGGAGTAATTCACCCCTCCACTTT. V and J are TRBV10-3 and TRBJ1-6; D is unclear. This CDR3 has 14 amino acids. V was trimmed by 3 bases and J by 6 bases, leaving 9 bases between them. Germline CDR1 ENHRY, CDR2 SYGVKD.

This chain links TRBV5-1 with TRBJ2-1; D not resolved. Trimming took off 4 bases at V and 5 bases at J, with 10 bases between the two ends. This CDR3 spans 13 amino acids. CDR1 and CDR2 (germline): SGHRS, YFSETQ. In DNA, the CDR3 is TGCGCCAGCAGCCTGGACGACGACAATGAGCAGTTCTTC. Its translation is CASSLDDDNEQFF. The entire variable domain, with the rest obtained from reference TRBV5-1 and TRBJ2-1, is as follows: KAGVTQTPRYLIKTRGQQVTLSCSPISGHRSVSWYQQTPGQGLQFLFEYFSETQRNKGNFPGRFSGRQFSNSRSEMNVSTLELGDSALYLCASSLDDDNEQFFGPGTRLTVL.

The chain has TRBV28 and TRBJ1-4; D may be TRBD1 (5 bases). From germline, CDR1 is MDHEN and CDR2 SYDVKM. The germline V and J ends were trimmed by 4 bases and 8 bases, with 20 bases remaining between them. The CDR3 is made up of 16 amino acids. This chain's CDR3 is CASSSPGDPGLEKLFF. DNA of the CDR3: TGTGCCAGCAGTTCCCCGGGGGACCCCGGGCTCGAAAAACTGTTTTTT.

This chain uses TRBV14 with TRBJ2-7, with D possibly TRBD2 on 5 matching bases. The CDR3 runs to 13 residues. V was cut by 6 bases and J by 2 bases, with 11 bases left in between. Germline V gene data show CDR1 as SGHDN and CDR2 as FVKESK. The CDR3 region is CASRPLGAYEQYF. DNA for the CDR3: TGTGCCAGCAGGCCCCTCGGGGCCTACGAGCAGTACTTC.

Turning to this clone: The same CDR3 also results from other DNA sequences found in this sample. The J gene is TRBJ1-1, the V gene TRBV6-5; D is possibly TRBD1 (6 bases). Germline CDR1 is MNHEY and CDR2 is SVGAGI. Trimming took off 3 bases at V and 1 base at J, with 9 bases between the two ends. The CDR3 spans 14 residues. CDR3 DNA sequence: TGTGCCAGCAGTTATCCGGGACAGAACACTGAAGCTTTCTTT. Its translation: CASSYPGQNTEAFF.